The 24 T cell receptor beta chains listed next were all sequenced from one sample in a study of Ad26.COV2.S vaccination and SARS-CoV-2 variants. Described treatment: some 20 received Ad26.COV2.S at low or high dose, single or two shots; several received placebo; per-sample allocation not given. Sampling occurred on day 63 after the first vaccine or placebo injection. Generated by immunoSEQ multiplex PCR, the TCRdb table keeps only in-frame clones and is missing some. The repertoire holds roughly 400,000 clones, with 75% to 90% as singletons. Sequenced here: peripheral blood, sampled in a trial of Ad26.COV2.S vaccine versus placebo. The receptor set was obtained from a person between 18 and 65 years old who received the Ad26.COV2.S COVID-19 vaccine or a placebo.

The V gene is TRBV30, the J gene TRBJ1-2, with D possibly matching TRBD1 (5 bases). The CDR3 runs 11 residues. In germline, CDR1 is GTSNPN, CDR2 SVGIG (reference sequence). The germline V and J ends were trimmed by 6 bases and 5 bases, with 10 bases remaining between them. The CDR3 here is CACSQGYGYTF. CDR3 sequence (DNA): TGTGCCTGCTCCCAGGGTTATGGCTACACCTTC.

The rearrangement joins TRBV5-1 to TRBJ2-7; 7 bases agree with TRBD1. The CDR3 extends over 17 amino acids. Germline V gene data show CDR1 as SGHRS and CDR2 as YFSETQ. Germline trimming cut 2 bases from V and 3 bases from J; bases unmatched to any gene: 14. The CDR3 region has the DNA TGCGCCAGCAGCTTTAGACAGGCCAGTGGGGACAGCTACGAGCAGTACTTC. This encodes CASSFRQASGDSYEQYF. Full variable domain (remainder filled in from reference TRBV5-1 and TRBJ2-7): KAGVTQTPRYLIKTRGQQVTLSCSPISGHRSVSWYQQTPGQGLQFLFEYFSETQRNKGNFPGRFSGRQFSNSRSEMNVSTLELGDSALYLCASSFRQASGDSYEQYFGPGTRLTVT.

The CDR3 DNA reads TGTGCCAGCAGTTACGGGTGGCGGGAGGGCCGGACAGATACGCAGTATTTT. It encodes CASSYGWREGRTDTQYF. The gene calls are TRBV6-2 or TRBV6-3 and TRBJ2-3; 9 nucleotides align to TRBD2. The CDR3 is made up of 17 amino acids. The V and J ends lost 2 bases and 3 bases, in that order; junction bases with no gene match: 9. The germline gives CDR1 MNHEY, CDR2 SVGEGT.

The chain joins TRBV12-3 or TRBV12-4 to TRBJ2-7; D call uncertain. The CDR3 consists of 13 residues. V lost 1 base and J 3 bases, leaving 7 bases between the germline ends. This CDR3 is CASSLGKNYEQYF. The CDR3 coding sequence is TGTGCCAGCAGTTTAGGGAAAAACTACGAGCAGTACTTC.

This clone was detected only once. The chain uses TRBV3-1 (or the pseudogene TRBV3-2) and TRBJ1-1; the D gene is possibly TRBD1 (6 bases). The CDR3 has 12 residues. The ends were cut back, 3 bases at V and 5 bases at J, with 7 bases in the middle. In germline, CDR1 is LGHDT, CDR2 YNNKEL (reference sequence). CDR3 loop: CASSHRGTEAFF. CDR3 nucleotide sequence: TGTGCCAGCAGCCACAGGGGAACTGAAGCTTTCTTT.

This chain joins TRBV19 and TRBJ2-1; TRBD1 matches 8 bases. Germline CDR1 reads LNHDA; CDR2 reads SQIVND (reference sequence). The junction had 7 bases not matched to a gene; V was cut back by 3 bases and J by 6 bases. This CDR3 region has 15 residues. The CDR3: CASSIQGAPVNEQFF. Here the CDR3 DNA reads TGTGCCAGTAGTATCCAGGGGGCGCCCGTCAATGAGCAGTTCTTC.

This clone was seen just once. The chain employs TRBV18 and TRBJ2-7; the match to TRBD2 covers 9 bases. V gave up 0 bases and J gave up 5 bases; unmatched junction bases: 5. This CDR3 contains 15 residues. CDR1 is KGHSH, CDR2 LQKENI, per germline. In DNA, the CDR3 is TGTGCCAGCTCACCACCGGCTAGCGGGGTAAACGAGCAGTACTTC. This gives the protein CASSPPASGVNEQYF.

The CDR3 reads CASSSLVGDTQYF. The DNA for the CDR3 is TGCGCCAGCAGCTCCCTCGTAGGAGATACGCAGTATTTT. The chain joins TRBV5-1 to TRBJ2-3; D not certain. The CDR3 has 13 residues. Germline CDR1 is SGHRS and CDR2 is YFSETQ. Trimming removed 3 bases at V and 5 bases at J, with 10 bases between.

The chain carries TRBV5-1 and TRBJ2-1; 7 bases map to TRBD2. CDR3 length: 14 amino acids. Per the germline V gene, CDR1 is SGHRS and CDR2 is YFSETQ. Germline trimming cut 5 bases from V and 5 bases from J; bases unmatched to any gene: 7. The DNA of the CDR3 is TGCGCCAGCAGGAGGCTAGCGGCCGACAATGAGCAGTTCTTC. Amino acid sequence: CASRRLAADNEQFF.

V is TRBV28 and J is TRBJ1-1; TRBD1 matches at 8 bases. The CDR3 loop spans 13 amino acids. V was pared by 5 bases and J by 6 bases, with 5 bases of the junction left unmatched. CDR1 and CDR2 (germline): MDHEN, SYDVKM. The DNA for the CDR3 is TGTGCCAGCAGTCAGGGGGCTTTCGCTGAAGCTTTCTTT. This sequence encodes CASSQGAFAEAFF.

For this clone: The sample holds other DNA sequences that translate to the same CDR3. This rearrangement joins TRBV5-1 to TRBJ1-2; no clear D. V lost 4 bases, J lost 4 bases, and 8 bases lay in between. Per germline, CDR1 SGHRS and CDR2 YFSETQ. The CDR3 is 12 residues long. The CDR3: CASSLATYGYTF. In nucleotides, the CDR3 is TGCGCCAGCAGCCTTGCCACCTATGGCTACACCTTC.

The V gene is TRBV27, the J gene TRBJ2-5; weak D call: TRBD1 (6 bases). CDR1 and CDR2 (germline): MNHEY, SMNVEV (reference sequence). Trimming stripped 6 bases from V and 0 bases from J, with 11 bases between. The CDR3 consists of 14 residues. The CDR3 sequence is CASRSDRNQETQYF. CDR3 in DNA: TGTGCCAGCAGATCGGACAGAAACCAAGAGACCCAGTACTTC.

The chain is built from TRBV11-2 and TRBJ1-1; D may be TRBD1 (6 bases). The CDR3 extends over 14 amino acids. Trimming pared 3 bases from V and 1 base from J, leaving 9 bases between. Germline assignment: CDR1 SGHAT and CDR2 FQNNGV. CDR3 loop: CASSFQQGNTEAFF. CDR3 DNA: TGTGCCAGCAGCTTTCAACAGGGGAACACTGAAGCTTTCTTT.

This chain connects TRBV29-1 to TRBJ1-2; TRBD1 agrees at 8 bases. With V trimmed by 3 bases and J by 8 bases, 5 bases remained unmatched. The CDR3 is made up of 12 amino acids. CDR1 is SQVTM, CDR2 ANQGSEA, per germline. CDR3 bases: TGCAGCGTTGACAGGGGGCAACGAGGCTACACCTTC. Protein sequence: CSVDRGQRGYTF.

The chain links TRBV10-3 to TRBJ1-1, with 9 bases fitting TRBD1. The junction had 8 bases not matched to a gene; V was cut back by 2 bases and J by 4 bases. The germline V gene encodes CDR1 ENHRY and CDR2 SYGVKD. This CDR3 has 16 amino acids. Written as DNA, the CDR3 is TGTGCCATCAGTGAGGGGACAGGGAAAGATCGCACTGAAGCTTTCTTT. This encodes CAISEGTGKDRTEAFF.

V is TRBV28 and J is TRBJ2-7, with 9 bases that match TRBD2. The V gene end was trimmed by 2 bases and the J gene end by 6 bases; junction bases not matched to a gene: 5. The CDR3 runs to 14 residues. CDR1 is MDHEN, CDR2 SYDVKM, per germline. CDR3 sequence: CASSLPEREAEQYF. Here the CDR3 DNA reads TGTGCCAGCAGTTTACCGGAGCGGGAGGCCGAGCAGTACTTC.

This clone was counted a single time. As DNA, the CDR3 is TGTGCCTGGAGTCTGGGGAACACTGAAGCTTTCTTT. Translation: CAWSLGNTEAFF. This rearrangement joins TRBV30 to TRBJ1-1, with D hard to call. With 2 bases removed from V and 1 base from J, the gap between germline ends came to 5 bases. CDR3 length equals 12 residues. Germline assignment: CDR1 GTSNPN and CDR2 SVGIG (reference sequence).

The chain links TRBV11-2 to TRBJ2-7; 8 nucleotides match TRBD1. Germline CDR1 SGHAT, CDR2 FQNNGV. The CDR3 has 15 residues. Trimming took 5 bases from V and 2 from J; bases not matched to a gene: 8. This chain's CDR3 is CASSRTAGGPYEQYF. In DNA, the CDR3 is TGTGCCAGCAGCCGCACCGCAGGGGGCCCCTACGAGCAGTACTTC.

The chain couples TRBV4-2 to TRBJ2-1; weak D call: TRBD2 (5 bases). This CDR3 has 17 amino acids. With 4 bases removed from V and 2 bases from J, the gap between germline ends came to 18 bases. Germline-derived CDR1 and CDR2 are LGHNA and YNFKEQ. CDR3 loop: CASSRAEARGTYNEQFF. The CDR3 coding sequence is TGTGCCAGCAGCCGGGCGGAGGCTAGAGGAACCTACAATGAGCAGTTCTTC.

The genes are TRBV12-3 or TRBV12-4 and TRBJ1-5, with D perhaps matching TRBD1 (6 bases). The length of the CDR3 is 13 residues. The germline V and J ends were trimmed by 6 bases and 5 bases, with 11 bases remaining between them. CDR3 in amino acids: CASRGGAYQPQHF. The CDR3 DNA follows: TGTGCCAGCAGGGGGGGGGCCTATCAGCCCCAGCATTTT.

The gene calls are TRBV28 and TRBJ1-4; D unresolved. The V and J ends lost 2 bases and 8 bases respectively, with 9 bases between them. The CDR3 contains 13 residues. Looked up from germline, CDR1 is MDHEN and CDR2 is SYDVKM. The CDR3 coding sequence is TGTGCCAGCAGTTTACTGGGTCGCGAAAAACTGTTTTTT. It specifies CASSLLGREKLFF.

This sequence joins TRBV6-5 and TRBJ1-6; D not resolved. Per the germline V gene, CDR1 is MNHEY and CDR2 is SVGAGI. The CDR3 is 13 residues long. The germline V and J ends were trimmed by 6 bases and 10 bases, with 13 bases remaining between them. The CDR3 loop is CASRASLRSPLHF. The DNA for the CDR3 is TGTGCCAGCAGGGCATCGCTAAGATCACCCCTCCACTTT.

This chain links TRBV23-1 with TRBJ2-1; no clear D. TRBV23-1 counts as an open reading frame of uncertain function. The V end lost 3 bases, the J end lost 10 bases, and 19 bases lay between the germline ends. The CDR3 loop spans 15 amino acids. Written as DNA, the CDR3 is TGCGCCAGCAGTCATTCGGCTGGTAATGGCAGGGAGCAGTTCTTC. Protein sequence: CASSHSAGNGREQFF.

The gene calls are TRBV7-2 and TRBJ1-2; D not certain. Trimming removed 3 bases from V and 0 bases from J, with 14 bases in between. The CDR3 length is 16 residues. Germline V gene data show CDR1 as SGHTA and CDR2 as FQGNSA. The CDR3 DNA sequence: TGTGCCAGCAGCTTTCTAAGAGTTGGAGCTAACTATGGCTACACCTTC. It specifies CASSFLRVGANYGYTF.